This TCR beta chain derives from a study of T cell changes during pregnancy in multiple sclerosis. TCRdb's copy holds only in-frame clones and misses some; the assay was immunoSEQ multiplex PCR. The table includes around 120,000 clones, approximately 93% detected once. Trimming removed 0 bases from V and 4 bases from J; junction bases left unmatched: 1. The CDR3 is 15 amino acids. Germline V CDR1 and CDR2: LGHNA, YNFKEQ. This sample comprised peripheral blood, obtained after pregnancy. The TCR was taken from a female donor with multiple sclerosis, enrolled in a pregnancy study. The chain combines TRBV4-2 with TRBJ2-2; 8 nucleotides agree with TRBD1. The CDR3 nucleotides read TGTGCCAGCAGCCAAGAGACAGGGGCCACCGGGGAGCTGTTTTTT. It yields the protein CASSQETGATGELFF.